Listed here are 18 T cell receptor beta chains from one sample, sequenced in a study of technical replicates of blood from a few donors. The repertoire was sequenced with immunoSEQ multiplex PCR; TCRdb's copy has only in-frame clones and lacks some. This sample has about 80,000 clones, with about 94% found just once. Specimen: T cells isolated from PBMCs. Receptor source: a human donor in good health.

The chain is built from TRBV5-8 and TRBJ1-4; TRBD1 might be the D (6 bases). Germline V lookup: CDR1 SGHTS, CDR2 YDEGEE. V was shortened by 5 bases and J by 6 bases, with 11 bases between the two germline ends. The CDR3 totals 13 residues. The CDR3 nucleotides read TGTGCCAGCAGAGCTAGGGGGTATGAAAAACTGTTTTTT. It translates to CASRARGYEKLFF.

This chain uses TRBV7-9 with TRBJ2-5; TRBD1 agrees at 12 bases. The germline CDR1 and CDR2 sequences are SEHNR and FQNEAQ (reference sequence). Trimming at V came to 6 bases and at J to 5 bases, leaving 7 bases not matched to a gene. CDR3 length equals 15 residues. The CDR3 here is CASSPWDRGPETQYF. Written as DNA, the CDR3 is TGTGCCAGCAGTCCTTGGGACAGGGGGCCGGAGACCCAGTACTTC.

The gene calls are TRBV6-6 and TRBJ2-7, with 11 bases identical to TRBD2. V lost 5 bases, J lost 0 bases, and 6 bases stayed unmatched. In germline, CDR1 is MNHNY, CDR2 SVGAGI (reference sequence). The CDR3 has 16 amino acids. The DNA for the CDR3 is TGTGCCAGCAGTCAGTCCACTAGCGGGAGCTCCTACGAGCAGTACTTC. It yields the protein CASSQSTSGSSYEQYF.

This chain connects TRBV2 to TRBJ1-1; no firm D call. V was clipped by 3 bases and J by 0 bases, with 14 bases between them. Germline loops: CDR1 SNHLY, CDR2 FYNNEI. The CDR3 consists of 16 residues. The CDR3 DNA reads TGTGCCAGCAGTGACGGACCTCTCGGGATGAACACTGAAGCTTTCTTT. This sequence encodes CASSDGPLGMNTEAFF.

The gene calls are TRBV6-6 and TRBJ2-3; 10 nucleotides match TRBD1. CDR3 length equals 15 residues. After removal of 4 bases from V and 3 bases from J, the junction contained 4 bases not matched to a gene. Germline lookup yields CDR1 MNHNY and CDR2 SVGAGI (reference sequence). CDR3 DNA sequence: TGTGCCAGCAGTTCCTCGGGACAGGGGACAGATACGCAGTATTTT. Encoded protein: CASSSSGQGTDTQYF.

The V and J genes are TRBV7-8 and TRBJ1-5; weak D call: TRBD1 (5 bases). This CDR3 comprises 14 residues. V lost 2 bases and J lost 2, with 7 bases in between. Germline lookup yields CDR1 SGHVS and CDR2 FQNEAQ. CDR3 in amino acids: CASSLIQGNQPQHF. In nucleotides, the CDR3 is TGTGCCAGCAGCTTAATACAGGGCAATCAGCCCCAGCATTTT.

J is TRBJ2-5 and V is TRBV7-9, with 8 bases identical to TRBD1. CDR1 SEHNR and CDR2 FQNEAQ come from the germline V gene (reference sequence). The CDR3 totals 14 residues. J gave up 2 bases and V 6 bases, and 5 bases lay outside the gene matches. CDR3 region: CASSWGQDQETQYF. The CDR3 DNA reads TGTGCCAGCAGTTGGGGACAGGATCAAGAGACCCAGTACTTC.

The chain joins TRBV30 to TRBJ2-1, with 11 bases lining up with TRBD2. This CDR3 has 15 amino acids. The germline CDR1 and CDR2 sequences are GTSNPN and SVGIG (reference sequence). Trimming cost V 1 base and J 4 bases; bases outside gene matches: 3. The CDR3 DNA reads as TGTGCCTGGAGTGGTACTAGCGGGAGATACAATGAGCAGTTCTTC. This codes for CAWSGTSGRYNEQFF. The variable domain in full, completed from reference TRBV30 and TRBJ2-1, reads SQTIHQWPATLVQPVGSPLSLECTVEGTSNPNLYWYRQAAGRGLQLLFYSVGIGQISSEVPQNLSASRPQDRQFILSSKKLLLSDSGFYLCAWSGTSGRYNEQFFGPGTRLTVL.

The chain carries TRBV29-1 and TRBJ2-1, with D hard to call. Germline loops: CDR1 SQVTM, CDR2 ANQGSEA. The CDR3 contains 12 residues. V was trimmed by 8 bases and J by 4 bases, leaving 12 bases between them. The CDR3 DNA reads TGCAGCACTACGTTTACTTACAATGAGCAGTTCTTC. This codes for CSTTFTYNEQFF.

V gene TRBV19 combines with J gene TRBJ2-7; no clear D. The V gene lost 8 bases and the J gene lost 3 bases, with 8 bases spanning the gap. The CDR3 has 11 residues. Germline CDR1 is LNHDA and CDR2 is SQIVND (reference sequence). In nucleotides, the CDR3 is TGTGCCAGTTCACTTGGCTACGAGCAGTACTTC. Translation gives CASSLGYEQYF.

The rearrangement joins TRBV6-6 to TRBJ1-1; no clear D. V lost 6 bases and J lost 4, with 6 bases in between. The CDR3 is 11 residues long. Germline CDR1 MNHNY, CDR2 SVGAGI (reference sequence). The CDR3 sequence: CASSYGTEAFF. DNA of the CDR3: TGTGCCAGCAGCTATGGCACTGAAGCTTTCTTT.

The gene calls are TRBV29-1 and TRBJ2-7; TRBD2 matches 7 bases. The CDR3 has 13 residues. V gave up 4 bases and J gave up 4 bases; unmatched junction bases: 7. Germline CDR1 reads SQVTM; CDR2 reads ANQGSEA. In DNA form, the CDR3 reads TGCAGCGTTGCGGGGAGGGGTCCGTACGAGCAGTACTTC. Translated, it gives CSVAGRGPYEQYF.

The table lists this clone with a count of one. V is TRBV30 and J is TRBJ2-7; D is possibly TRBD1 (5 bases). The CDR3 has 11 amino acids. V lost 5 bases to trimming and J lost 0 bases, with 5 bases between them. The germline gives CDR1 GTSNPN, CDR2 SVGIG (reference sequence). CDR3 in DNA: TGTGCCTGGGGACACTCCTACGAGCAGTACTTC. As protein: CAWGHSYEQYF.

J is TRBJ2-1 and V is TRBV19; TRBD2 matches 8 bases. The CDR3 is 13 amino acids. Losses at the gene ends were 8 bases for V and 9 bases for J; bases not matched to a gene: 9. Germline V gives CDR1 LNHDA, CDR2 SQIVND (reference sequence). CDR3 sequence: CASATGLAGEQFF. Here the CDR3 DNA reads TGTGCCAGTGCTACAGGGCTAGCGGGTGAGCAGTTCTTC.

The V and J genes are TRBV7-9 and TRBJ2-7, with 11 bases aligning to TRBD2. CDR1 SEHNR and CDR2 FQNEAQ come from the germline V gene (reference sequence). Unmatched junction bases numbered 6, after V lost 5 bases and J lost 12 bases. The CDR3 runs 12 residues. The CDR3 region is CASSATSGRGYF. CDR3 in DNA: TGTGCCAGCAGCGCCACTAGCGGGAGAGGGTACTTC. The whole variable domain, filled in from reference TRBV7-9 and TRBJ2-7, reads DTGVSQNPRHKITKRGQNVTFRCDPISEHNRLYWYRQTLGQGPEFLTYFQNEAQLEKSRLLSDRFSAERPKGSFSTLEIQRTEQGDSAMYLCASSATSGRGYFGPGTRLTVT.

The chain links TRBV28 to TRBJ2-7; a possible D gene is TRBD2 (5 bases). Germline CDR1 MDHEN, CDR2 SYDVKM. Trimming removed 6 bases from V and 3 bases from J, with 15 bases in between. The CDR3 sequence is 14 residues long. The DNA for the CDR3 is TGTGCCAGCAGGCAGTCTCTAGCCAACTACGAGCAGTACTTC. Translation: CASRQSLANYEQYF.

The CDR3 nucleotides are TGTGCCAGCAGTCCTGTAGGGGGTAGTACCTACAATGAGCAGTTCTTC. This encodes CASSPVGGSTYNEQFF. The V call is TRBV28, the J call TRBJ2-1, with D perhaps TRBD1 (6 bases). The CDR3 is 16 amino acids. CDR1 is MDHEN, CDR2 SYDVKM, per germline. The V end lost 5 bases, the J end lost 2 bases, and 16 bases lay between the germline ends.

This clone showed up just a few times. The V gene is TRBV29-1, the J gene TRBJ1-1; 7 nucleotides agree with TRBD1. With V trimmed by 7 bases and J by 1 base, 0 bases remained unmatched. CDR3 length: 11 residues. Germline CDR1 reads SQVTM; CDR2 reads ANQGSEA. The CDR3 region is CSGDRNTEAFF. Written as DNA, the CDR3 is TGCAGCGGGGACAGGAACACTGAAGCTTTCTTT.